This TCR beta chain comes out of a study of shared clonotypes between healthy human individuals. Notes on the study in general: Collection of samples was limited to blood; tissue repertoires likely differ.

On ten immunoSEQ deep assay plates, unsorted PBMC DNA was sequenced. Generated by immunoSEQ multiplex PCR, the TCRdb table keeps only in-frame clones and is missing some. The sample records hundreds of thousands of clones, roughly 79% being singletons. Germline values: CDR1 SEHNR, CDR2 FQNEAQ (reference sequence). The CDR3 runs to 12 residues. The germline V and J ends were trimmed by 1 base and 4 bases, with 4 bases remaining between them. There were no recent acute infections or vaccinations among the donors, who were healthy HIV-negative adults. Regarding this clone: The target antigen is unknown. A much bigger clone sits one base away, suggesting this may be a read error. The sample contains more than one DNA sequence encoding this CDR3.

The chain combines TRBV7-9 with TRBJ1-2; D is uncertain. The clonotype was recovered from a woman in her forties in good health. Some clones in this sample may be carry-over from other donors' samples. Sequencing input: PBMCs. CDR3 in DNA: TGTGCCAGCAGCTTAGGGGGCTATGGCTACACCTTC. It is translated as CASSLGGYGYTF.